Following are 17 T cell receptor beta chains from one sample sequenced in a study of cytomegalovirus exposure and HLA in healthy donors. Primers included in the PCR were 60 Vbeta and 13 Jbeta primers. Clones were read by immunoSEQ multiplex PCR, and TCRdb kept only the in-frame ones, dropping some. Here the sample spans some 90,000 clones, about three quarters being singletons. Sequencing was done on a sample of PBMCs. The source is a female donor in good health and CMV-seronegative.

The chain is built from TRBV18 and TRBJ2-2, with D perhaps matching TRBD2 (5 bases). The CDR3 is 14 residues long. V lost 5 bases and J lost 7, with 14 bases in between. Germline CDR1 reads KGHSH; CDR2 reads LQKENI. The CDR3 bases are TGTGCCAGCTCAACCGCAGCCGGGGACGGGGAGCTGTTTTTT. Its protein product is CASSTAAGDGELFF.

The chain combines TRBV7-2 with TRBJ1-5; no clear D. Germline V CDR1 and CDR2: SGHTA, FQGNSA. CDR3 length: 14 amino acids. V was pared by 1 base and J by 5 bases, with 9 bases between. CDR3 sequence: CASSLEPSYQPQHF. CDR3 DNA: TGTGCCAGCAGCTTAGAGCCCTCATATCAGCCCCAGCATTTT.

The chain links TRBV7-9 to TRBJ2-7; 8 nucleotides align to TRBD1. This CDR3 is 12 amino acids long. Germline V gene sequence: CDR1 SEHNR, CDR2 FQNEAQ (reference sequence). V lost 5 bases to trimming and J lost 6 bases; unmatched junction nucleotides: 3. The CDR3: CASSQQGGEQYF. CDR3 sequence (DNA): TGTGCCAGCAGCCAACAGGGGGGCGAGCAGTACTTC.

The chain carries TRBV7-9 and TRBJ1-4; 8 bases are a match to TRBD1. The CDR3 is 14 amino acids. Trimming removed 5 bases from V and 7 bases from J; junction bases left unmatched: 6. Germline-derived CDR1 and CDR2 are SEHNR and FQNEAQ (reference sequence). The CDR3 DNA is TGTGCCAGCAGCCGACAGGGGCGGACTGAAAAACTGTTTTTT. Translated, it gives CASSRQGRTEKLFF.

The chain is built from TRBV5-1 and TRBJ2-1, with 14 positions matching TRBD2. The CDR3 is made up of 18 amino acids. The germline gives CDR1 SGHRS, CDR2 YFSETQ. V lost 4 bases and J lost 1; bases outside the gene matches: 7. The CDR3 bases are TGCGCCAGCAGCCCGGGACTAGCGGGAGCCTGGTCCTACAATGAGCAGTTCTTC. It encodes CASSPGLAGAWSYNEQFF.

This rearrangement joins TRBV6-5 to TRBJ2-7; D is undetermined. CDR3 length: 14 amino acids. From germline, CDR1 is MNHEY and CDR2 SVGAGI. Trimming shortened V by 0 bases and J by 2 bases, and 8 bases separated the two germline ends. The chain's CDR3 is CASSYSRSTYEQYF. The CDR3 nucleotides are TGTGCCAGCAGTTACTCGCGGTCTACCTACGAGCAGTACTTC.

J is TRBJ2-3 and V is TRBV30; possibly TRBD2 for D (6 bases). CDR3 length: 16 amino acids. Germline loops: CDR1 GTSNPN, CDR2 SVGIG (reference sequence). Trimming removed 1 base from V and 6 bases from J, with 20 bases in between. The CDR3 loop reads CAWSGGAAGGLDTQYF. As DNA, the CDR3 is TGTGCCTGGAGTGGGGGAGCCGCCGGGGGTCTGGATACGCAGTATTTT.

The chain uses TRBV25-1 and TRBJ2-7; 12 bases agree with TRBD2. Germline loops: CDR1 MGHDK, CDR2 SYGVNS. V trimming: 5 bases; J trimming: 0 bases; junction bases outside the gene matches: 11. The CDR3 has 18 residues. CDR3 amino acids: CASSQRLGTSGHSYEQYF. The CDR3 DNA is TGTGCCAGCAGTCAAAGACTCGGGACTAGCGGGCACTCCTACGAGCAGTACTTC.

The CDR3 spells CSVEYQSTDTQYF. CDR3 nucleotides: TGCAGCGTTGAGTATCAGAGCACAGATACGCAGTATTTT. The rearrangement joins TRBV29-1 to TRBJ2-3; D unresolved. V was cut by 3 bases and J by 0 bases, with 7 bases left in between. Germline CDR1 and CDR2: SQVTM and ANQGSEA. CDR3 length: 13 residues.

The V gene is TRBV30, the J gene TRBJ1-6; 10 positions agree with TRBD1. The V gene end was trimmed by 4 bases and the J gene end by 8 bases; junction bases not matched to a gene: 11. This CDR3 is 16 amino acids long. Germline-derived CDR1 and CDR2 are GTSNPN and SVGIG (reference sequence). DNA for the CDR3: TGTGCCTGGACGCTCCGGGGGGACAGGGGAGATTCACCCCTCCACTTT. Protein: CAWTLRGDRGDSPLHF. Full variable domain (rest looked up from reference TRBV30 and TRBJ1-6): SQTIHQWPATLVQPVGSPLSLECTVEGTSNPNLYWYRQAAGRGLQLLFYSVGIGQISSEVPQNLSASRPQDRQFILSSKKLLLSDSGFYLCAWTLRGDRGDSPLHFGNGTRLTVT.

The J gene is TRBJ2-7, the V gene TRBV11-2, with TRBD1 matching 7 bases. This CDR3 comprises 15 residues. Unmatched junction bases numbered 9, after V lost 5 bases and J lost 2 bases. Germline V lookup: CDR1 SGHAT, CDR2 FQNNGV. The CDR3 nucleotides are TGTGCCAGCAGCCTAGGATGGGACAGCACCTACGAGCAGTACTTC. It is translated as CASSLGWDSTYEQYF.

The rearrangement uses TRBV25-1 and TRBJ2-5, with 10 bases matching TRBD2. The junction had 3 bases not matched to a gene; V was cut back by 8 bases and J by 3 bases. This CDR3 comprises 13 residues. Germline V lookup: CDR1 MGHDK, CDR2 SYGVNS. The CDR3 DNA follows: TGTGCCAGCGGCCTAGCGGGAGAAGAGACCCAGTACTTC. This translates into CASGLAGEETQYF.

This clone was observed once. The chain employs TRBV6-4 and TRBJ1-1, with D hard to call. Trimming shortened V by 2 bases and J by 2 bases, and 12 bases separated the two germline ends. The CDR3 has 15 amino acids. Germline CDR1 is MRHNA and CDR2 is SNTAGT. For the CDR3, the DNA is TGTGCCAGCAGTGACCCACCAACACCCAACACTGAAGCTTTCTTT. It is translated as CASSDPPTPNTEAFF.

Of note for this clone: The sample has other DNA sequences that encode this CDR3 too. The chain links TRBV5-1 to TRBJ2-1; 7 positions match TRBD2. CDR3 length: 14 amino acids. J lost 4 bases, V lost 1 base, and 2 bases had no gene match. Germline CDR1 and CDR2: SGHRS and YFSETQ. The CDR3 protein is CASSLSGGYNEQFF. CDR3 DNA sequence: TGCGCCAGCAGCTTGTCGGGGGGATACAATGAGCAGTTCTTC.

The rearrangement uses TRBV28 and TRBJ1-6; TRBD1 agrees at 7 bases. Germline-derived CDR1 and CDR2 are MDHEN and SYDVKM. The CDR3 length is 15 residues. V was clipped by 6 bases and J by 7 bases; unmatched bases: 9. The CDR3 DNA reads as TGTGCCAGCAGCACCGGGCTCAGGGGGAATTCACCCCTCCACTTT. This encodes CASSTGLRGNSPLHF.

The rearrangement joins TRBV7-9 to TRBJ1-2; D gene uncertain. The germline gives CDR1 SEHNR, CDR2 FQNEAQ (reference sequence). V shed 5 bases and J shed 5 bases, with 12 bases lying between them. CDR3 length: 13 residues. This chain's CDR3 is CASSPSRSYGYTF. As DNA, the CDR3 is TGTGCCAGCAGCCCGTCCAGATCATATGGCTACACCTTC.

The V and J genes are TRBV7-9 and TRBJ1-3; no reliable D call. The CDR3 is 15 amino acids. Germline V gives CDR1 SEHNR, CDR2 FQNEAQ (reference sequence). The germline V and J ends were trimmed by 5 bases and 4 bases, with 15 bases remaining between them. This CDR3 is CASSVGFEGGNTIYF. In DNA, the CDR3 is TGTGCCAGCAGCGTGGGCTTCGAGGGAGGAAACACCATATATTTT.